These 4 T cell receptor beta chains originate from one sample sequenced in a study of T cell responses to AZD1222 COVID-19 vaccine. Sequencing was performed with immunoSEQ multiplex PCR; in TCRdb, only in-frame clones are kept and a portion is missing. Of 120,000 or so clones listed, around 83% are singletons. Sequenced material: peripheral blood, taken 28 days after the second AZD1222 dose. The receptor set was obtained from an adult who received the AZD1222 COVID-19 vaccine.

The chain links TRBV7-6 to TRBJ1-5; D is perhaps TRBD1 (6 bases). Germline-derived CDR1 and CDR2 are SGHVS and FNYEAQ. Trimming shortened V by 1 base and J by 8 bases, and 9 bases separated the two germline ends. This CDR3 is built from 13 residues. CDR3 DNA: TGTGCCAGCAGCTTAGGGGGGCGAGAGCCCCAGCATTTT. As protein: CASSLGGREPQHF.

This sequence joins TRBV3-1 (or the pseudogene TRBV3-2) and TRBJ1-2, with TRBD1 matching over 9 bases. The germline CDR1 and CDR2 sequences are LGHDT and YNNKEL (reference sequence). V shed 5 bases, J shed 5 bases, and the junction held 9 bases outside the gene matches. The CDR3 length is 15 residues. The CDR3 DNA follows: TGTGCCAGCAGCGCCGGGACAGGGCTACGGTATGGCTACACCTTC. Its protein is CASSAGTGLRYGYTF.

This clone was counted between two and nine times. V usage is TRBV6-5 and J usage is TRBJ2-1; 8 bases fit TRBD1. The germline V gene encodes CDR1 MNHEY and CDR2 SVGAGI. There are 14 residues in the CDR3. The DNA of the CDR3 is TGTGGGACGACAGGGGCCCCCTCCTACAATGAGCAGTTCTTC. It translates to CGTTGAPSYNEQFF.

The chain employs TRBV7-9 and TRBJ1-2; D perhaps matches TRBD1 (6 bases). V was pared by 2 bases and J by 8 bases, with 15 bases between. The CDR3 sequence is 14 residues long. The germline V gene has CDR1 SEHNR and CDR2 FQNEAQ (reference sequence). CDR3 residues: CASSLQGQLGGYTF. In DNA, the CDR3 is TGTGCCAGCAGCTTACAGGGGCAGTTGGGAGGCTACACCTTC.